This record looks at one TCR beta chain sequence and its context. The sample comes from a study of read filtering for tumor transcriptome and immune sequencing. This library used approximately 390 ng RNA and molecular barcoded adaptors spanning alpha/delta and beta/gamma chains. Via MiXCR, TCRdb re-called the reads, giving one row per CDR3 protein. Of tens of thousands of distinct CDR3 sequences in the sample, roughly 19% are singletons; the top ten hold 11% to 15%. This TCR derives from a donor at least 40 years old with multiple myeloma. Sequenced sample: a population of CD138-negative cells sorted from bone marrow.

The CDR3 coding sequence is TGTGCCAGCAGTCCCCAGAGCTCTGGGGCCAACGTCCTGACTTTC. It is translated as CASSPQSSGANVLTF. This rearrangement joins TRBV6-1 to TRBJ2-6; no reliable D call. Trimming cost V 5 bases and J 0 bases, with 8 bases left between them. Germline CDR1 reads MNHNS; CDR2 reads SASEGT. The length of the CDR3 is 15 residues.